Listed below are T cell receptor beta chains from one sample, sequenced in a study of blood T cell repertoires in COVID-19. Assay used: immunoSEQ multiplex PCR; TCRdb lists only in-frame clones, some missing. The repertoire holds 250,000 to 300,000 clones, about 88% seen once, with 3.6% in the top ten. Source material: peripheral blood. The receptors were gathered from a young man with active or convalescent COVID-19. Each CDR3 is given with its conserved first and last residue. A D gene is named only where the DNA matches it firmly. Clone size is not always given. Where it is, it says once, few, many or a class for expanded clones.

v_gene	d_gene	j_gene	abundance	CDR3nt	CDR3aa
TRBV30	NA	TRBJ2-3	many	TGTGCCTGGAGTATTGGGGGCTCCCGGGATACGCAGTATTTT	CAWSIGGSRDTQYF
TRBV4-1	TRBD2	TRBJ2-3	NA	TGCGCCAGCAGCCTTATTTTGGGGGGGAGAGATACGCAGTATTTT	CASSLILGGRDTQYF
TRBV12-3/TRBV12-4	NA	TRBJ1-1	many	TGTGCCAGCAGAAGGGGTCCCCAAGGTGAAGCTTTCTTT	CASRRGPQGEAFF
TRBV6-1	NA	TRBJ2-7	NA	TGTGCCAGCAGTGAACCCTTCCCTTCCTACGAGCAGTACTTC	CASSEPFPSYEQYF
TRBV18	NA	TRBJ2-5	NA	TGTGCCAGCTCACCACACAACCAAGAGACCCAGTACTTC	CASSPHNQETQYF
TRBV5-4	TRBD1	TRBJ2-5	NA	TGTGCCAGCGGGGCGATTACGGACAGGCACGTAAAGACCCAGTACTTC	CASGAITDRHVKTQYF
TRBV6-5	TRBD1	TRBJ2-7	NA	TGTGCCAGCAGTTACTCTGCGGGACAGGACTACGAGCAGTACTTC	CASSYSAGQDYEQYF
TRBV25-1	NA	TRBJ1-4	NA	TGTGCCAGCAGTGAACAGGGAATTAATGAAAAACTGTTTTTT	CASSEQGINEKLFF
TRBV21-1	NA	TRBJ2-7	NA	TGTGCCAGCAGCAAGATACGGATGGGCAGGCCCTCCTACGAGCAGTACTTC	CASSKIRMGRPSYEQYF
TRBV7-3	TRBD1	TRBJ2-3	NA	TGTGCCAGCAGCCCCGGGACAGGGAGCACAGATACGCAGTATTTT	CASSPGTGSTDTQYF
TRBV6-5	TRBD2	TRBJ2-7	NA	TGTGCCAGCAGTAGTAGCGGGACATCTTACGAGCAGTACTTC	CASSSSGTSYEQYF
TRBV27	NA	TRBJ2-1	NA	TGTGCCAGCAGTGGGGGAGCGCGCGGGGGCCATAATGAGCAGTTCTTC	CASSGGARGGHNEQFF
TRBV12-5	NA	TRBJ2-5	NA	TGTGCTAGTGGTTTAGGAGCGGCCCAAGAGACCCAGTACTTC	CASGLGAAQETQYF
TRBV19	NA	TRBJ2-6	once	TGTGCCAGTAGTATAGATGGGAGTCCTTCTGGGGCCAACGTCCTGACTTTC	CASSIDGSPSGANVLTF
TRBV6-5	NA	TRBJ1-6	NA	TGTGCCAGCACCTACGACTCGGTTAATTCACCCCTCCACTTT	CASTYDSVNSPLHF
TRBV6-4	TRBD2	TRBJ2-1	NA	TGTGCCAGCAGTCCCGGGACTAGCGGGAGCAATGAGCAGTTCTTC	CASSPGTSGSNEQFF
TRBV6-5	NA	TRBJ2-7	NA	TGTGCCAGCGACAATAGGGGCGCCACCTACGAGCAGTACTTC	CASDNRGATYEQYF
TRBV12-3/TRBV12-4	NA	TRBJ2-5	NA	TGTGCCAGCATCCCGCGGGACGGGGAGACCCAGTACTTC	CASIPRDGETQYF
TRBV30	NA	TRBJ2-5	NA	TGTGCCTGGAATAGGGACTCCTTCCAGACCCAGTACTTC	CAWNRDSFQTQYF
TRBV9	TRBD1	TRBJ2-7	NA	TGTGCCAGCAGCCCAACCCCCGGGACAGCCTACGAGCAGTACTTC	CASSPTPGTAYEQYF
TRBV7-8	NA	TRBJ2-1	NA	TGTGCCAGCAGCCAAGCAGGGCTAGGGGTCAATGAGCAGTTCTTC	CASSQAGLGVNEQFF
TRBV5-6	TRBD2	TRBJ2-7	NA	TGTGCCAGCAGCCCCTTAGCGGGGGGCTCGTCCTACGAGCAGTACTTC	CASSPLAGGSSYEQYF
TRBV2	NA	TRBJ1-6	NA	TGTGCCAGCAGTGTAACAGTCAGCTATTCACCCCTCCACTTT	CASSVTVSYSPLHF
TRBV12-3/TRBV12-4	NA	TRBJ2-7	few	TGTGCCAGCAGTTTCGGGGTTGCCAACGAGCAGTACTTC	CASSFGVANEQYF
TRBV3-1/TRBV3-2	NA	TRBJ1-2	NA	TGTGCCAGCAGCCACGACCCATCTCGGGGTTTTGATGGCTACACCTTC	CASSHDPSRGFDGYTF
TRBV11-3	TRBD1	TRBJ1-1	NA	TGTGCCAGCAGCGCGAGGGGACAGGGGGAGAGGGCTTTCTTT	CASSARGQGERAFF
TRBV10-1	TRBD2	TRBJ2-5	NA	TGCGCCAGCAGTCCAGGGTTAGCGGGACGAGTAGAGACCCAGTACTTC	CASSPGLAGRVETQYF
TRBV11-2	NA	TRBJ1-1	NA	TGTGCCAGCAGGCCTCTACAGGGTGGCACTGAAGCTTTCTTT	CASRPLQGGTEAFF
TRBV30	NA	TRBJ1-2	NA	TGTGCCTGGAGCAAAGGAGGCTATGGCTACACCTTC	CAWSKGGYGYTF
TRBV19	NA	TRBJ2-3	NA	TGTGCCAGTAGTGGAGGGAGTGGCACGCAGTATTTT	CASSGGSGTQYF
TRBV5-5	NA	TRBJ2-7	NA	TGTGCCAGCAGCTGGGGGGACGGCTCCGAGCAGTACTTC	CASSWGDGSEQYF
TRBV24-1	TRBD2	TRBJ2-1	NA	TGTGCCACCAGTGACTGGACTAGCGGGGCCTACAATGAGCAGTTCTTC	CATSDWTSGAYNEQFF
TRBV18	TRBD1	TRBJ2-1	NA	TGTGCCAGCTCACCGCTGTCCGGGACAGGGATATATGAGCAGTTCTTC	CASSPLSGTGIYEQFF
TRBV5-1	NA	TRBJ1-2	NA	TGCGCCAGCAGCTTCACTAGTCAAGGTAACTATGGCTACACCTTC	CASSFTSQGNYGYTF
TRBV12-3/TRBV12-4	NA	TRBJ1-2	few	TGTGCCAGCAGTCGCGAGGGAGCCGGCTACACCTTC	CASSREGAGYTF
TRBV7-3	TRBD2	TRBJ2-5	NA	TGTGCCAGCAGCCCCCGCGGGACTAGCGGGGGGGTAGAGACCCAGTACTTC	CASSPRGTSGGVETQYF
TRBV4-3	TRBD2	TRBJ2-3	NA	TGCGCCAGCAGCAAAGGACTAGCGGGGGTCACAGATACGCAGTATTTT	CASSKGLAGVTDTQYF
TRBV28	TRBD1	TRBJ2-5	once	TGTGCCAGCAGTTTATGGGGACAGGGAGGAGAGACCCAGTACTTC	CASSLWGQGGETQYF
TRBV12-5	NA	TRBJ2-7	NA	TGTGCTAGTGGTTTGGCTCGAGTAGTTACAGGGACCTACGAGCAGTACTTC	CASGLARVVTGTYEQYF
TRBV2	NA	TRBJ1-5	once	TGTGCCAGCAGTGACGCGGTCCAGCCCCAGCATTTT	CASSDAVQPQHF
TRBV13	NA	TRBJ2-3	NA	TGTGCCAGCAGCTTAGGCCCGGTAGATACGCAGTATTTT	CASSLGPVDTQYF
TRBV2	TRBD1	TRBJ1-5	NA	TGTGCCAGCAGACAGGGACAGGCTCAGCCCCAGCATTTT	CASRQGQAQPQHF
TRBV28	TRBD1	TRBJ1-5	NA	TGTGCCAGCAGTTTTAGACAGGGGGCGAATCAGCCCCAGCATTTT	CASSFRQGANQPQHF
TRBV5-1	NA	TRBJ1-3	few	TGCGCCAGCAGCCCACTTGGCTCTGGAAACACCATATATTTT	CASSPLGSGNTIYF
TRBV5-5	NA	TRBJ2-3	NA	TGTGCCAGCAGCTTGGCACAGGGTTCAGATACGCAGTATTTT	CASSLAQGSDTQYF
TRBV5-1	NA	TRBJ2-1	once	TGCGCCAGCAGCCCGGAAACAGGGCAGTGGGGAAACAATGAGCAGTTCTTC	CASSPETGQWGNNEQFF
TRBV12-5	NA	TRBJ2-7	few	TGTGCTAGTGGTTTGGTAGGACTTTCCTACGAGCAGTACTTC	CASGLVGLSYEQYF
TRBV6-2/TRBV6-3	NA	TRBJ2-5	NA	TGTGCCAGCAGTCTCTACGCGGCAGGGTTCCAAGAGACCCAGTACTTC	CASSLYAAGFQETQYF
TRBV5-1	NA	TRBJ2-7	NA	TGCGCCAGCCGCCTAGAGACGGCTTACGAGCAGTACTTC	CASRLETAYEQYF
TRBV6-1	NA	TRBJ1-6	NA	TGTGCCAGCAGTGAAGCAATACAGGGAAATTCACCCCTCCACTTT	CASSEAIQGNSPLHF
TRBV5-4	NA	TRBJ1-5	NA	TGTGCCAGCAGCTCCTTCGGTCAGCCCCAGCATTTT	CASSSFGQPQHF
TRBV27	NA	TRBJ1-5	few	TGTGCCAGCAGTGGACTGGGGAGGAATCAGCCCCAGCATTTT	CASSGLGRNQPQHF
TRBV7-9	NA	TRBJ1-2	NA	TGTGCCAGCAGCTTAAGGCAGGTCGATGGCTACACCTTC	CASSLRQVDGYTF
TRBV30	NA	TRBJ2-7	NA	TGTGCCTGGAGTGACTCCTCCTACGAGCAGTACTTC	CAWSDSSYEQYF